This T cell receptor beta chain was captured by sequencing in a study of T cells after yellow fever vaccination (dated by TCRdb to about 2019). With regard to the full study: Staining for CD3, CD45RA, CCR7 and CD95 was used to sort memory subsets (EM, EMRA, CM and Tscm) on a BD FACS Aria III. The SMART-Seq v4 Ultra Low Input RNA kit was used to prepare libraries from fractions with low cell numbers. Bulk TCR alpha and beta repertoires were sequenced longitudinally to track T-cell clones before and after primary and booster YFV17D yellow fever vaccination. Two healthy male donors, one aged 18 to 29 and one aged 30 to 40 years, made up the cohort. Bulk PBMC replicates and cell subsets were isolated from blood drawn at multiple timepoints before and after both primary and secondary immunization. Memory subsets were sorted on days 0, 15 and 45 and at 18 months following primary vaccination, and on days 0, 15 and 45 following the 30-year booster.

TCR cDNA was synthesized by 5'RACE template switching, which introduced a universal primer site and unique molecular identifiers. cDNA synthesis was primed from both the TCR alpha and TCR beta constant segments. Library amplification used two PCR steps, and the second PCR step added sample barcodes and sequencing adapters. Libraries were sequenced on Illumina HiSeq 2500 (2x100 bp) or NovaSeq (2x150 bp). Regarding the original processing steps: MIGEC handled demultiplexing of reads and collapsing into UMI consensus sequences, while MiXCR performed V(D)J alignment. Vaccine-responding clonotypes were identified with edgeR using replicate PBMC samples, with FDR below 0.01 and a log2 fold change above 5 up to day 15 being required. CD4 or CD8 identity was assigned to each bulk clonotype according to whether the clonotype was present at higher abundance in the sequenced CD4 repertoire or the sequenced CD8 repertoire. To estimate the distribution of each clone across memory phenotypes, clonotype frequencies in memory subsets were weighted by FACS-sorted cell numbers. Starting from the raw public reads, TCRdb applied fastp trimming at Q25, assembled clones with MiXCR and retained in-frame beta chains. Every distinct CDR3 protein forms one entry, paired with its most common genes and DNA. The V and J calls come from TCRdb's annotation, not from the publication. The sample profile shows tens of thousands of distinct CDR3 sequences; around 6.7% of them were found once. The ten largest clones take up 22% of the sample.

This clonotype was seen repeatedly, ten times or more. Base quality data are lacking; no much larger clone is found one base away. Per the germline V gene, SGHRS is the CDR1 and YFSETQ is the CDR2. Including the terminal cysteine and phenylalanine, the CDR3 comprises 14 residues. Of all the DNA, just the CDR3 is kept, 42 bases in frame from base 1. Cut back by 3 bases and 1 base, the V and J ends lie 10 bases apart. Here is what the overall study found, with its caveats: Compared with the primary T-cell response, the secondary T-cell response was weaker but faster, peaking on day 5 rather than day 15. FACS-sorted repertoires could contain abundant contaminating clonotypes from the bulk population, so computational filtering was required. A small share of clonotypes occurred in both CD4 and CD8 compartments, likely arising from convergent recombination. Because only a couple of donors were included in the study, the extent to which the findings can be generalized is limited. In the sorted memory subsets on day 0, nearly all vaccine-responding clonotypes were below the level of detection. After the booster, most clones that had expanded after primary vaccination were detected again (nearly 97% of CD4 and roughly nine tenths of CD8), suggesting broad maintenance of memory.

The treatment or condition label on this specimen signifies: live attenuated yellow fever vaccine strain. A standard Ficoll-Paque protocol was used to isolate PBMCs from peripheral blood. RNA from sorted memory subsets was extracted with the RNeasy Micro Kit. The chain couples TRBV5-1 to TRBJ1-1; TRBD1 is possibly the D segment (5 matching bases). The receptor comes from a man between 18 and 35 years old who received the YFV17D yellow fever vaccine. This material consisted of PBMCs, either bulk or a sorted T-cell subset (CD4+, CD8+, memory, or dextramer-sorted; not recorded which), taken on the day of the first yellow fever vaccination. The DNA sequence is TGCGCCAGCAGCTCCCAGGGCGCGAACACTGAAGCTTTCTTT. This encodes CASSSQGANTEAFF.